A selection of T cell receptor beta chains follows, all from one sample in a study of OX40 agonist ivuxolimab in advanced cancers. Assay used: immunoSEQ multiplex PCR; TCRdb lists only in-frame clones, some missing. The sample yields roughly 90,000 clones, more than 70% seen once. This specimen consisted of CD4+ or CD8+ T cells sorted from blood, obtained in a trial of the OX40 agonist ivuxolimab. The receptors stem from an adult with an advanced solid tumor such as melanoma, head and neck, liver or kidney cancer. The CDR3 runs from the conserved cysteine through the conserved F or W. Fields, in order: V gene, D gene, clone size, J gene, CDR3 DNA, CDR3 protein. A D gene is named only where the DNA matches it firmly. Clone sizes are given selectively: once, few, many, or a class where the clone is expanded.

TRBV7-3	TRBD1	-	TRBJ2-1	TGTGCCAGCAGCCCAAGCCCGGGACAGTCGAACAATGAGCAGTTCTTC	CASSPSPGQSNNEQFF
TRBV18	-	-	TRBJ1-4	TGTGCCAGCTCACCAGTACAAGAGGCGGGAAAACTGTTTTTT	CASSPVQEAGKLFF
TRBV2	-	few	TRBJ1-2	TGTGCCAGCATAATCGGGGGTAACTATGGCTACACCTTC	CASIIGGNYGYTF
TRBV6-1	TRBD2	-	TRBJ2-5	TGTGCCAGCACTAGCGGCAGCGCGGGAGAGACCCAGTACTTC	CASTSGSAGETQYF
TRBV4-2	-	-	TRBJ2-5	TGTGCCAGCAGCCAAGGTTGGACCCAAGAGACCCAGTACTTC	CASSQGWTQETQYF
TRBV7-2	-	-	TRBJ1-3	TGTGCCAGCAGCTATGGACTGAACTCTGGAAACACCATATATTTT	CASSYGLNSGNTIYF
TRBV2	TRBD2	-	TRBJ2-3	TGTGCCAGCAGTGAGTCTAGCGGAACAGATACGCAGTATTTT	CASSESSGTDTQYF
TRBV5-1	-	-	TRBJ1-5	TGCGCCAGCAGCGAAAACCGAGATCAGCCCCAGCATTTT	CASSENRDQPQHF
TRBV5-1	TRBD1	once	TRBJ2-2	TGCGCCAGCAGCTGGGACAGGGTGGCCGGGGAGCTGTTTTTT	CASSWDRVAGELFF
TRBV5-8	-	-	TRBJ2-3	TGTGCCAGCAGCTTAAGGCCAGATACGCAGTATTTT	CASSLRPDTQYF
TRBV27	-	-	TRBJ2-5	TGTGCCAGCAGTTTTCGAGACAAAGAGACCCAGTACTTC	CASSFRDKETQYF
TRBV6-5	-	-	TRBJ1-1	TGTGCCAGCAGCCGACACAGGGCCACTGAAGCTTTCTTT	CASSRHRATEAFF
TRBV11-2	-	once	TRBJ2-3	TGTGCCAGCAGCTTAGCGGATACGCAGTATTTT	CASSLADTQYF
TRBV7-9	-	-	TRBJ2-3	TGTGCCAGCAGCTTTTCGGGACACACGGATACGCAGTATTTT	CASSFSGHTDTQYF
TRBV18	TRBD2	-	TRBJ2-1	TGTGCCAGCTCACCACCAGGAACTAGCGGGAGTTTCTACAATGAGCAGTTCTTC	CASSPPGTSGSFYNEQFF
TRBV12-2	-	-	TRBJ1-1	TGTGCAAGTCGCTTAGCTGCCAGGGGGCGCAACACTGAAGCTTTCTTT	CASRLAARGRNTEAFF
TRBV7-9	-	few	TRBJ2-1	TGTGCCAGCAGGCCTAAAGGGGACGGTGGTTCACTGGCATCGGTCTTC	CASRPKGDGGSLASVF
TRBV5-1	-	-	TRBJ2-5	TGCGCCAGCAGCTCGACCGGGACGCCCCAAGAGACCCAGTACTTC	CASSSTGTPQETQYF
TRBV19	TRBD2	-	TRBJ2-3	TGTGCCAGTAGTATTCTAGCGGGGACAGATACGCAGTATTTT	CASSILAGTDTQYF
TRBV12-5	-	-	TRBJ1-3	TGTGCTAGTGGTTGGAACGCCCCTGGACAGTCTGGAAACACCATATATTTT	CASGWNAPGQSGNTIYF
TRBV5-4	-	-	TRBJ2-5	TGTGCCAGCAGGGCCCCTAACGAAGAGACCCAGTACTTC	CASRAPNEETQYF
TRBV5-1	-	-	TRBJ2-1	TGCGCCAGCGGCGAACAGGGAGCCTACAATGAGCAGTTCTTC	CASGEQGAYNEQFF
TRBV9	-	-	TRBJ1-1	TGTGCCAGCAGCTACTTGGCCCCAGCGAAGCTCATGAACACTGAAGCTTTCTTT	CASSYLAPAKLMNTEAFF
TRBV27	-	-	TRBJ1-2	TGTGCCAGCAGCTCAGGTGCGATGCGGGGCGGAGGACTAAGTAACAAGAATGGCTACACCTTC	CASSSGAMRGGGLSNKNGYTF
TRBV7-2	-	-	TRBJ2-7	TGTGCCAGCAGCTTAACTAGAGGTATCGAGCAGTACTTC	CASSLTRGIEQYF
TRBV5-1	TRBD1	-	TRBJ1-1	TGCGCCAGCAGCCGAGGGACAGGTATCCCTGAAGCTTTCTTT	CASSRGTGIPEAFF
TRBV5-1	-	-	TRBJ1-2	TGCGCCAGCAGCCGCGGACAGATGGTCTATGGCTACACCTTC	CASSRGQMVYGYTF
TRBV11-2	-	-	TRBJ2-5	TGTGCCAGCAGCCCCCGGGACTTACAAGAGACCCAGTACTTC	CASSPRDLQETQYF